The 28 T cell receptor beta chains below come from one sample, sequenced in a study of blood T cells in healthy people across ages. The authors ran a second PCR of about 6 to 11 cycles using a sample-barcoded 5' primer and a J-beta primer mix. A single record per CDR3 protein comes from TCRdb applying MiXCR to the 5' RACE reads. The sample shows some 1.4 million distinct CDR3 sequences, around two fifths of them seen only once. Sequencing was carried out using blood. Every receptor here comes from a woman younger than 30 in good health.

The chain recombines TRBV6-1 with TRBJ1-2; no firm D call. V was cut by 6 bases and J by 4 bases, with 15 bases left in between. Germline CDR1 is MNHNS and CDR2 is SASEGT. The CDR3 spans 14 residues. The CDR3 nucleotides read TGTGCCAGCAGACAAGCGGGCGGTATCTATGGCTACACCTTC. Protein product: CASRQAGGIYGYTF.

This clonotype turned up a few times. The chain couples TRBV29-1 to TRBJ2-1; 7 positions agree with TRBD1. V shed 7 bases, J shed 15 bases, and the junction held 15 bases outside the gene matches. The CDR3 covers 12 residues. Per the germline V gene, CDR1 is SQVTM and CDR2 is ANQGSEA. This CDR3 is CSAGTDRIGSFF. In DNA, the CDR3 is TGCAGCGCCGGGACAGACCGTATAGGTTCGTTCTTC.

The count of this clonotype is one. The junction and the germline gene differ at one end; a read error may be behind it. The chain joins TRBV6-6 to TRBJ2-7; D is uncertain. CDR1 is MNHNY and CDR2 is SVGAGI in the germline V gene (reference sequence). The CDR3 contains 11 residues. CDR3 sequence: CAGSTTYEQYF. The CDR3 coding sequence is TGTGCCGGCAGCACGACTTACGAGCAGTACTTC.

The gene calls are TRBV28 and TRBJ1-3; D might be TRBD1 (6 bases). The CDR3 has 12 residues. Germline assignment: CDR1 MDHEN and CDR2 SYDVKM. Trimming left V 3 bases short and J 7 bases short, with 7 bases between. The DNA of the CDR3 is TGTGCCAGCAGTTTGAGGGGGAACACCATATATTTT. Translating gives CASSLRGNTIYF.

Regarding this clonotype: As the CDR3 is not closed by the conserved phenylalanine or tryptophan, this likely results from a read error. V usage is TRBV12-3 or TRBV12-4 and J usage is TRBJ2-3, with D possibly TRBD2 on 6 matching bases. The CDR3 consists of 16 residues. V lost 6 bases and J lost 0, with 16 bases in between. The CDR3 region is CASSPAAGPSTDTQYS. In nucleotides, the CDR3 is TGTGCCAGCAGCCCCGCCGCGGGGCCAAGCACAGATACGCAGTATTCC.

This sequence joins TRBV20-1 and TRBJ2-1; the match to TRBD2 covers 10 bases. The CDR3 is made up of 16 amino acids. Germline V CDR1 and CDR2: DFQATT, SNEGSKA (reference sequence). Trimming at V came to 4 bases and at J to 10 bases, leaving 16 bases not matched to a gene. In nucleotides, the CDR3 is TGCAGTGCTAACCAAATAGCGGGGGGCGAGTATAGGGAGCAGTTCTTC. Translation: CSANQIAGGEYREQFF.

This clonotype occurred a few times. The rearrangement joins TRBV21-1 to TRBJ2-4; the table gives TRBD1 as D, unverified against the DNA. TRBV21-1 is tagged as a pseudogene. This CDR3 region has 11 residues. The CDR3 sequence: CASSKGRVQYF. The DNA of the CDR3 is TGTGCCAGCAGCAAAGGCCGGGTTCAGTACTTC.

Note on this clonotype: Given a much more abundant clone one base away, this may be a read error. The chain combines TRBV29-1 with TRBJ2-7; tentatively, D is TRBD2 (6 bases). The CDR3 spans 14 residues. Germline V lookup: CDR1 SQVTM, CDR2 ANQGSEA. The CDR3 region is CSVDGAEGSCEQYF. The CDR3 DNA follows: TGCAGCGTTGACGGAGCGGAGGGATCCTGCGAGCAGTACTTC.

The chain carries TRBV30 and TRBJ2-3; D gene uncertain. This CDR3 spans 15 amino acids. Germline lookup yields CDR1 GTSNPN and CDR2 SVGIG (reference sequence). The V gene lost 1 base and the J gene lost 2 bases, with 13 bases spanning the gap. DNA for the CDR3: TGTGCCTGGAGTGGTCGTGGCCTCCTCACAGATACGCAGTATTTT. Amino acid sequence: CAWSGRGLLTDTQYF.

This clonotype was seen only a few times. The J gene is TRBJ2-1, the V gene TRBV12-3 or TRBV12-4; 11 bases agree with TRBD2. Trimming took 6 bases from V and 5 from J; bases not matched to a gene: 6. The CDR3 is 15 amino acids. Written as DNA, the CDR3 is TGTGCCAGCAGATCCCTAGCGGGAGGTAACAATGAGCAGTTCTTC. This sequence encodes CASRSLAGGNNEQFF.

The chain carries TRBV5-1 and TRBJ2-3; no definite D call. The ends were cut back, 5 bases at V and 1 base at J, with 14 bases in the middle. The germline gives CDR1 SGHRS, CDR2 YFSETQ. CDR3 length equals 15 residues. CDR3 amino acids: CASRKDPTGTDTQYF. CDR3 nucleotide sequence: TGCGCCAGCAGAAAAGACCCCACCGGCACAGATACGCAGTATTTT.

This chain uses TRBV6-2 or TRBV6-3 with TRBJ2-4; 8 bases are shared with TRBD1. With V trimmed by 3 bases and J by 6 bases, 10 bases remained unmatched. CDR1 is MNHEY, CDR2 SVGEGT, per germline. CDR3 length equals 16 residues. The CDR3 DNA follows: TGTGCCAGCAGTTATCTCGCCCGACAGGGGACAAACATTCAGTACTTC. Its translation: CASSYLARQGTNIQYF.

The rearrangement joins TRBV6-1 to TRBJ2-1, with 11 positions matching TRBD1. The J call may be in error: the DNA end matches TRBJ2-7 better. Germline CDR1 MNHNS, CDR2 SASEGT. This CDR3 is built from 15 residues. The CDR3 bases are TGTGCCAGCAGCGCATTCCGGGACAGGGGGGACGAGCAGTACTTC. Translated, it gives CASSAFRDRGDEQYF.

The chain combines TRBV24-1 with TRBJ2-3; 11 nucleotides match TRBD2. V shed 2 bases and J 0 bases; nucleotides not matched to a gene: 6. The germline CDR1 and CDR2 sequences are KGHDR and SFDVKD. The CDR3 consists of 18 residues. The CDR3, as DNA: TGTGCCACCAGTGATTCCATGACTAGCGGGATGAGCACAGATACGCAGTATTTT. Translated, it gives CATSDSMTSGMSTDTQYF.

The V call is TRBV2, the J call TRBJ1-2; no clear D. From germline, CDR1 is SNHLY and CDR2 FYNNEI. Deletions cut 4 bases from V and 6 bases from J, with 18 bases between. The CDR3 consists of 15 residues. The CDR3 here is CASSVEGLTGDGYTF. The CDR3 DNA reads TGTGCCAGCAGTGTTGAGGGCCTTACGGGAGATGGCTACACCTTC.

This clonotype was seen a handful of times. The CDR3 region has the DNA TGTGCCAGCAGTTCACGGACAGGGCTGTACAATGAGCAGTTCTTC. Its protein product is CASSSRTGLYNEQFF. The chain recombines TRBV12-3 or TRBV12-4 with TRBJ2-1; 8 bases fit TRBD1. This CDR3 has 15 residues. The junction had 6 bases not matched to a gene; V was cut back by 4 bases and J by 4 bases.

This chain connects TRBV12-3 or TRBV12-4 to TRBJ1-2; D is perhaps TRBD1 (5 bases). The CDR3 has 13 amino acids. V lost 5 bases and J 8 bases, leaving 15 bases between the germline ends. The CDR3 DNA reads as TGTGCCAGCAGTCTCAGGGAGGTGAGGGGCTACACCTTC. It is translated as CASSLREVRGYTF.

The chain couples TRBV9 to TRBJ2-1; the match to TRBD2 covers 11 bases. With the DNA end fitting TRBJ2-7 better, the J assignment may be wrong. CDR1 and CDR2 (germline): SGDLS, YYNGEE. The CDR3 has 17 amino acids. The CDR3 region has the DNA TGTGCCAGCAGCGCCGAGGGGCTAGCGGGGGGCCTATATGAGCAGTACTTC. Its translation is CASSAEGLAGGLYEQYF.

As for this clonotype: At one end the junction does not follow the germline gene, possibly because of a read error. The chain uses TRBV7-7 and TRBJ1-2; 8 bases map to TRBD1. Germline V gene data show CDR1 as SSHAT and CDR2 as FNYEAQ (reference sequence). The CDR3 is made up of 17 amino acids. The CDR3 loop reads CASSSLGDDRGPYGYTF. The DNA of the CDR3 is TGTGCTAGCAGCTCTCTTGGGGACGACAGGGGTCCCTATGGCTACACCTTC.

Comment on this clonotype: The junction differs from germline at one of its ends, possibly a read error. The CDR3 is CSVEPPDSLYGYIF. The CDR3 bases are TGCAGCGTTGAGCCACCGGACAGTCTTTATGGCTACATCTTC. The chain carries TRBV29-1 and TRBJ1-2; perhaps TRBD1 as D (6 bases). Germline V gene lookup returns CDR1 SQVTM and CDR2 ANQGSEA. This CDR3 region has 14 residues. Using reference TRBV29-1 and TRBJ1-2 for the parts outside the CDR3, the full variable domain is SAVISQKPSRDICQRGTSLTIQCQVDSQVTMMFWYRQQPGQSLTLIATANQGSEATYESGFVIDKFPISRPNLTFSTLTVSNMSPEDSSIYLCSVEPPDSLYGYIFGSGTRLTVV.

This clonotype turned up a few times. V is TRBV20-1 and J is TRBJ1-4, with D perhaps matching TRBD1 (5 bases). There are 13 residues in the CDR3. Per germline, CDR1 DFQATT and CDR2 SNEGSKA (reference sequence). Trimming shortened V by 8 bases and J by 4 bases, and 14 bases separated the two germline ends. CDR3 sequence (DNA): TGCAGTTTCGCCGACAGCCTTAATGAAAAACTGTTTTTT. Translated, it gives CSFADSLNEKLFF.

This clonotype has only a few counts. V is TRBV7-8 and J is TRBJ2-1; possibly TRBD2 for D (5 bases). In germline, CDR1 is SGHVS, CDR2 FQNEAQ. Trimming took 2 bases from V and 6 from J, leaving 14 bases between them. The CDR3 length is 15 residues. CDR3 in amino acids: CASSLYGERFNEQFF. The DNA for the CDR3 is TGTGCCAGCAGCTTATACGGGGAGCGTTTCAATGAGCAGTTCTTC.

V usage is TRBV20-1 and J usage is TRBJ2-4, with 8 bases matching TRBD1. The J call may be mistaken, given a closer DNA end match to TRBJ2-7. The CDR3 totals 14 residues. The V gene's germline CDR1 is DFQATT and CDR2 SNEGSKA (reference sequence). The CDR3 bases are TGCAGTGCTAGCCGAGGGACAGGAGCCTACGAGCAGTACTTC. Protein product: CSASRGTGAYEQYF.

This sequence joins TRBV12-3 or TRBV12-4 and TRBJ1-1; the D gene is possibly TRBD1 (6 bases). The V and J ends lost 3 bases and 12 bases respectively, with 14 bases between them. The CDR3 is 12 residues long. The CDR3 region is CASSFGQGRPFF. CDR3 in DNA: TGTGCCAGCAGTTTCGGGCAGGGGAGGCCTTTCTTT.

Only a few counts were recorded for this clonotype. The chain couples TRBV10-3 to TRBJ2-3; 11 bases are a match to TRBD2. The CDR3 sequence is 16 residues long. Germline CDR1 and CDR2: ENHRY and SYGVKD. The V segment lost 0 bases and the J segment 5 bases; nucleotides outside the gene matches: 4. CDR3 nucleotides: TGTGCCATCAGTGAGTCTAGCGGGGGGGCTGGAGATACGCAGTATTTT. This sequence encodes CAISESSGGAGDTQYF.

This clonotype was seen just once. At one boundary the junction diverges from the germline segment, which might be a read error. This chain connects TRBV28 to TRBJ2-5, with D tentatively TRBD1 (5 bases). This CDR3 is 15 amino acids long. Germline values: CDR1 MDHEN, CDR2 SYDVKM. The CDR3 is CAGSLGDSLIETQYF. CDR3 DNA: TGTGCCGGCAGTTTAGGCGACAGTTTGATAGAGACCCAGTACTTC. The variable domain in full, completed from reference TRBV28 and TRBJ2-5, reads DVKVTQSSRYLVKRTGEKVFLECVQDMDHENMFWYRQDPGLGLRLIYFSYDVKMKEKGDIPEGYSVSREKKERFSLILESASTNQTSMYLCAGSLGDSLIETQYFGPGTRLLVL.

This chain connects TRBV9 to TRBJ1-2; D is unresolved. Trimming left V 0 bases short and J 7 bases short, with 7 bases between. Germline V gene sequence: CDR1 SGDLS, CDR2 YYNGEE. The CDR3 is 12 residues long. CDR3 bases: TGTGCCAGCAGCGTAGGCGTCGGTGGCTACACCTTC. Encoded protein: CASSVGVGGYTF.

This clonotype was seen many times. V and J are TRBV29-1 and TRBJ2-7, with a possible D match to TRBD2 (5 bases). The germline V gene encodes CDR1 SQVTM and CDR2 ANQGSEA. The V gene lost 5 bases and the J gene lost 3 bases, with 8 bases spanning the gap. The CDR3 sequence is 11 residues long. In nucleotides, the CDR3 is TGCAGCGTTAGGGAGATCTACGAGCAGTACTTC. Translated, it gives CSVREIYEQYF.